A single sample gave rise to the 20 T cell receptor beta chains below, sequenced in a study of T cell clonality in common variable immunodeficiency. The protocol was immunoSEQ multiplex PCR, while the TCRdb copy is restricted to in-frame clones and leaves out a portion. This repertoire lists 80,000 or so clones without singletons; over 0.7% sits in the top ten. Sequencing was done on a sample of peripheral blood mononuclear cells. All receptors derive from a person aged 18 to 75 in good health.

This clone was counted ten times or more. The CDR3 bases that were read are TGTGCCAGCGCCCCCCGGGGAATACCCTATGGC. This gives the protein CASAPRGIPYG. In full, the CDR3 reads CASAPRGIPYGYTF. The gene calls are TRBV18 and TRBJ1-2; D is unclear. The read finishes 3 residues shy of the CDR3 end, and the germline J gene is used to complete it. The germline V and J ends were trimmed by 8 bases and 4 bases, with 17 bases remaining between them. The CDR3 consists of 14 residues. Germline V gene lookup returns CDR1 KGHSH and CDR2 LQKENI.

This clone occurred many times. The read ends 3 residues before the CDR3 terminus; that terminus is restored from the germline J gene. The chain combines TRBV20-1 with TRBJ2-1, with 8 bases lining up with TRBD2. CDR1 is DFQATT and CDR2 is SNEGSKA in the germline V gene (reference sequence). The trim removed 3 bases at V and 4 bases at J, leaving 8 bases unmatched. CDR3 size: 15 residues. The covered CDR3 bases are TGCAGTGCTAGTGGGTTAGCGGGAATATACAATGAG. It yields the protein CSASGLAGIYNE. The whole CDR3 is CSASGLAGIYNEQFF.

This clone was found many times. The DNA ends 3 residues before the CDR3 does, and the rest of the CDR3 is filled in from the germline J gene. J is TRBJ1-5 and V is TRBV19, with TRBD1 as a possible D gene (5 bases). Germline values: CDR1 LNHDA, CDR2 SQIVND (reference sequence). This CDR3 comprises 14 residues. Deletions cut 9 bases from V and 0 bases from J, with 12 bases between. CDR3 bases read: TGTGCCAGCAGGGAGGGAGTTAGCAATCAGCCC. Protein product: CASREGVSNQP. The complete CDR3 reads CASREGVSNQPQHF.

This clone was seen repeatedly, ten times or more. The observed sequence ends 3 residues before the CDR3 terminus, with the missing tail filled in from the germline J gene. V and J are TRBV7-8 and TRBJ1-2; D ambiguous. Per the germline V gene, CDR1 is SGHVS and CDR2 is FQNEAQ. This CDR3 is 14 amino acids long. The DNA read from the CDR3 is TGTGCCAGCAGCTTACCCGGTCGCCTCGTCGGC. Its protein product is CASSLPGRLVG. The full CDR3 sequence reads CASSLPGRLVGYTF.

In its sample, this clone was seen many times. The chain's CDR3 is CSASGGKYNEQFF. The sequenced part of the CDR3 DNA is TGCAGTGCTAGTGGGGGGAAGTACAATGAG. The chain has TRBV20-1 and TRBJ2-1, with D tentatively TRBD2 (6 bases). The read comes to an end 3 residues before the CDR3 does, leaving the germline J gene to fill in the end. V lost 3 bases and J lost 4, with 10 bases in between. CDR3 size: 13 residues. Germline lookup yields CDR1 DFQATT and CDR2 SNEGSKA (reference sequence).

This clone was picked up many times. Partial CDR3 DNA: TGCGCCAGCAGCCAGGTAATAGCGGGAGATGAG. It specifies CASSQVIAGDE. The complete CDR3 protein is CASSQVIAGDEQFF. V usage is TRBV5-1 and J usage is TRBJ2-1; 9 bases agree with TRBD2. The read terminates 3 residues ahead of where the CDR3 ends, so the germline J gene completes it. CDR3 length: 14 amino acids. CDR1 is SGHRS and CDR2 is YFSETQ in the germline V gene. Trimming took 4 bases from V and 8 from J; bases not matched to a gene: 7. The full variable domain, completed using reference TRBV5-1 and TRBJ2-1, is KAGVTQTPRYLIKTRGQQVTLSCSPISGHRSVSWYQQTPGQGLQFLFEYFSETQRNKGNFPGRFSGRQFSNSRSEMNVSTLELGDSALYLCASSQVIAGDEQFFGPGTRLTVL.

The sample holds many counts of this clone. The read finishes 3 residues shy of the CDR3 end, and the germline J gene is used to complete it. This sequence joins TRBV28 and TRBJ2-7, with unresolved D. Germline V gives CDR1 MDHEN, CDR2 SYDVKM. V lost 2 bases and J 6 bases, leaving 8 bases between the germline ends. CDR3 size: 12 residues. The CDR3 loop is CASSLPVSEQYF. CDR3 DNA, as far as it was read: TGTGCCAGCAGTTTACCGGTGTCCGAG.

This clone was seen repeatedly, ten times or more. The CDR3 end is not reached by the read, which stops 3 residues before it; the germline J gene fills it in. The chain links TRBV20-1 to TRBJ1-1; 7 nucleotides match TRBD1. Per the germline V gene, CDR1 is DFQATT and CDR2 is SNEGSKA (reference sequence). This CDR3 comprises 16 residues. The ends lost 0 bases at V and 4 bases at J; junction bases unmatched: 11. Incomplete CDR3 DNA: TGCAGTGCTAGAGATCTGGCAGGGGGGAAGAGCACTGAA. Translation: CSARDLAGGKSTE. The whole CDR3 sequence is CSARDLAGGKSTEAFF.

Ten or more counts support this clone. The read ends 3 residues shy of where the CDR3 ends; the end is completed using the germline J gene. The V gene is TRBV6-2 or TRBV6-3, the J gene TRBJ2-1, with no clear D. The germline CDR1 and CDR2 sequences are MNHEY and SVGEGT. This CDR3 comprises 14 residues. Trimming shortened V by 6 bases and J by 7 bases, and 16 bases separated the two germline ends. CDR3 in amino acids: CASRNNHNWNEQFF. The sequenced CDR3 bases are TGTGCCAGCAGAAACAACCACAATTGGAATGAG.

The sample holds many counts of this clone. The read finishes 3 residues shy of the CDR3 end, and the germline J gene is used to complete it. The chain carries TRBV6-1 and TRBJ1-1, with 8 positions matching TRBD1. With V trimmed by 2 bases and J by 4 bases, 6 bases remained unmatched. CDR1 is MNHNS and CDR2 is SASEGT in the germline V gene. This CDR3 spans 15 amino acids. CDR3 DNA (partial): TGTGCCAGCAGTGAACTGGCAGGGGGCGTCACTGAA. This encodes CASSELAGGVTE. The whole CDR3 sequence reads CASSELAGGVTEAFF.

This clone was counted ten times or more. From the germline J gene comes the end of the CDR3, since the read stops 3 residues before it. The chain links TRBV5-6 to TRBJ2-7; D is unresolved. In germline, CDR1 is SGHDT, CDR2 YYEEEE. Trimming removed 4 bases at V and 5 bases at J, with 10 bases between. The CDR3 is 12 residues long. The CDR3 spells CASSQTSHEQYF. The sequenced part of the CDR3 DNA is TGTGCCAGCAGCCAAACTTCCCACGAG. The entire variable domain, with the rest obtained from reference TRBV5-6 and TRBJ2-7, is as follows: DAGVTQSPTHLIKTRGQQVTLRCSPKSGHDTVSWYQQALGQGPQFIFQYYEEEERQRGNFPDRFSGHQFPNYSSELNVNALLLGDSALYLCASSQTSHEQYFGPGTRLTVT.

This clone was seen ten or more times. The missing CDR3 end, 3 residues past where the read stops, is filled in from the germline J gene. The gene calls are TRBV7-2 and TRBJ2-3; D assignment may be TRBD1 or TRBD2 (7 bases each). The germline V and J ends were trimmed by 2 bases and 6 bases, with 15 bases remaining between them. CDR3 length: 15 amino acids. Germline assignment: CDR1 SGHTA and CDR2 FQGNSA. CDR3 loop: CASSLLQGRGDTQYF. The sequenced part of the CDR3 DNA is TGTGCCAGCAGCTTACTACAGGGGAGGGGTGATACG.

The sample holds many counts of this clone. Read data end 3 residues before the CDR3 end; the end is taken from the germline J gene. The chain links TRBV2 to TRBJ2-2; TRBD1 is a possible D gene (6 bases). The CDR3 extends over 13 amino acids. Germline V lookup: CDR1 SNHLY, CDR2 FYNNEI. Trimming took off 6 bases at V and 5 bases at J, with 10 bases between the two ends. CDR3 DNA (partial): TGTGCCAGCAGCCTGAGGGGGACCGGGGAG. It is translated as CASSLRGTGE. The whole CDR3 protein is CASSLRGTGELFF.

This clone was found many times. The CDR3 is cut off 3 residues early in the read; its end comes from the germline J gene. V usage is TRBV29-1 and J usage is TRBJ2-2, with 11 bases identical to TRBD2. V dropped 7 bases and J dropped 3; count of bases not matched to a gene: 4. The CDR3 consists of 14 residues. CDR1 and CDR2 from the germline V gene are SQVTM and ANQGSEA. The CDR3 loop is CSARLAGYTGELFF. The covered CDR3 bases are TGCAGCGCCCGACTAGCGGGGTACACCGGGGAG.

This clone showed up many times. The read ends 3 residues before the CDR3 terminus; that terminus is restored from the germline J gene. This chain uses TRBV6-2 or TRBV6-3 with TRBJ2-5; TRBD2 matches 12 bases. V was clipped by 5 bases and J by 5 bases; unmatched bases: 9. In germline, CDR1 is MNHEY, CDR2 SVGEGT. This CDR3 region has 16 residues. The CDR3 spells CASSPRLAGAMETQYF. CDR3 bases read: TGTGCCAGCAGTCCTAGACTAGCGGGAGCTATGGAGACC.

This clone has at least ten counts. The CDR3 region is CASSYSFDLQGSYEQYF. CDR3 bases read: TGTGCCAGCAGTTACTCCTTTGATTTGCAGGGCTCCTACGAG. J is TRBJ2-7 and V is TRBV6-2 or TRBV6-3; maybe TRBD1 (5 bases). The read ends 3 residues shy of where the CDR3 ends; the end is completed using the germline J gene. The germline V gene has CDR1 MNHEY and CDR2 SVGEGT. The CDR3 covers 17 residues. Trimming left V 0 bases short and J 0 bases short, with 15 bases between.

This clone was recorded at least ten times. The read ends 3 residues early relative to the CDR3; the germline J gene fills the gap. The chain combines TRBV7-2 with TRBJ2-7; 12 bases are shared with TRBD2. The V and J ends lost 5 bases and 6 bases, in that order; junction bases with no gene match: 5. Germline V gives CDR1 SGHTA, CDR2 FQGNSA. This CDR3 contains 14 residues. The sequenced part of the CDR3 DNA is TGTGCCAGCAGCCAAGTGACTAGCGGGGGCGAG. This translates into CASSQVTSGGE. The whole CDR3 sequence is CASSQVTSGGEQYF.

This clone was seen many times. The read halts 3 residues ahead of the CDR3 end, with the missing end drawn from the germline J gene. V usage is TRBV5-1 and J usage is TRBJ2-1; 7 bases are a match to TRBD2. The trim removed 1 base at V and 4 bases at J, leaving 2 bases unmatched. Germline loops: CDR1 SGHRS, CDR2 YFSETQ. The CDR3 spans 14 residues. CDR3 bases read: TGCGCCAGCAGCTTGACTAGCGCATACAATGAG. Translating gives CASSLTSAYNE. The full-length CDR3 reads as CASSLTSAYNEQFF. Looking up the rest from reference TRBV5-1 and TRBJ2-1 gives the full variable domain: KAGVTQTPRYLIKTRGQQVTLSCSPISGHRSVSWYQQTPGQGLQFLFEYFSETQRNKGNFPGRFSGRQFSNSRSEMNVSTLELGDSALYLCASSLTSAYNEQFFGPGTRLTVL.

This clone came up many times. The read terminates 3 residues before the CDR3 end, so the remaining end is supplied by the germline J gene. The chain carries TRBV7-3 and TRBJ1-3; TRBD1 is a possible D gene (5 bases). Deletions cut 5 bases from V and 2 bases from J, with 13 bases between. The CDR3 loop spans 15 amino acids. CDR1 SGHTA and CDR2 FQGTGA come from the germline V gene. CDR3 DNA, as far as it was read: TGTGCCAGCAGCCCAGACAGCGCCACTGGAAACACC. Amino acids: CASSPDSATGNT. The full CDR3 reads CASSPDSATGNTIYF.

This clone has ten or more counts. The read stops 3 residues short of the end of the CDR3; the missing end is completed from the germline J gene. The rearrangement uses TRBV20-1 and TRBJ1-2; 7 positions match TRBD1. The germline CDR1 and CDR2 sequences are DFQATT and SNEGSKA (reference sequence). There are 14 residues in the CDR3. The V and J ends lost 0 bases and 4 bases, in that order; junction bases with no gene match: 5. Incomplete CDR3 DNA: TGCAGTGCTAGAGAACAGGGGTTTAGCTATGGC. The encoded protein is CSAREQGFSYG. The full CDR3 is CSAREQGFSYGYTF.